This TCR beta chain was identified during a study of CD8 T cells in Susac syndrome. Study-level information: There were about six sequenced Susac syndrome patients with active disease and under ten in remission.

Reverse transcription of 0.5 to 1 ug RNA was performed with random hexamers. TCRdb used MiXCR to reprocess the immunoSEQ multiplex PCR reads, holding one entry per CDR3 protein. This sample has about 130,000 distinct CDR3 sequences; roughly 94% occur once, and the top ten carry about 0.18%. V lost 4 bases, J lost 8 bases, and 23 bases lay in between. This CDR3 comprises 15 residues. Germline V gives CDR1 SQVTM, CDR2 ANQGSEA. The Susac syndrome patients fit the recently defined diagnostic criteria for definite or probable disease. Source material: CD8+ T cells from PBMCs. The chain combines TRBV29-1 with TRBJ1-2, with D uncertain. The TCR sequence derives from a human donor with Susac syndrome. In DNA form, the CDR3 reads TGCAGCGTTGCCGGTAGCTTCACGGAGGAGAGCGGCTACACCTTC. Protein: CSVAGSFTEESGYTF.